This TCR beta chain was retrieved from a study of shared clonotypes between healthy human individuals. The CDR3 has 14 residues. With 4 bases clipped from V and 3 bases from J, the junction kept 4 bases outside the gene matches. The germline CDR1 and CDR2 sequences are SGHTS and YDEGEE. Findings and caveats of the study: Against clonotypes common to all four donors, non-shared ones had lower generation probabilities. In general, naive subsets displayed greater estimated richness than memory subsets did.

All donors were Caucasian adults living in Nashville, Tennessee. As to this clone: Its matching antigen is unknown.

Several immunoSEQ plates received, in even portions, the genomic DNA of each subset. TCRdb keeps only in-frame clones here, not all; method: immunoSEQ multiplex PCR. The sample consists of 2 million to 2.5 million clones, 92% of them appearing once. This rearrangement joins TRBV5-8 to TRBJ1-2; 9 bases map to TRBD1. This TCR was recovered from a man between 18 and 29 years old in good health. Some clones in this sample may be carry-over from other donors' samples. Material: naive CD4+ T cells from PBMCs. Subset here: CD45RA+ positively selected. CDR3 residues: CASSNRGRDYGYTF. CDR3 DNA: TGTGCCAGCAGCAACAGGGGGCGCGACTATGGCTACACCTTC.